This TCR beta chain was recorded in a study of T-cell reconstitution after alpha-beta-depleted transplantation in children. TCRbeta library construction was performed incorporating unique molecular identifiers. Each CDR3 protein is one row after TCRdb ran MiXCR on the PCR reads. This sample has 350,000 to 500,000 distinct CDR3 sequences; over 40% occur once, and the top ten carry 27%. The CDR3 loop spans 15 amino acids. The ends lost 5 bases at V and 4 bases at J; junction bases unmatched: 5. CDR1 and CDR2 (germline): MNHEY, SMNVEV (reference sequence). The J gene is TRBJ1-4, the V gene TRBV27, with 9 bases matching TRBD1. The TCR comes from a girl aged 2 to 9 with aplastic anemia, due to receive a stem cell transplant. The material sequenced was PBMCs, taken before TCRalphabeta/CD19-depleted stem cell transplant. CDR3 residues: CASSHRGRGNEKLFF. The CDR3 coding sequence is TGTGCCAGCAGTCACAGGGGGCGGGGTAATGAAAAACTGTTTTTT.